The 10 T cell receptor beta chains in this list originate from one sample, sequenced in a study of cytomegalovirus exposure and HLA in healthy donors. The PCR used 60 Vbeta and 13 Jbeta primers. This table comes from immunoSEQ multiplex PCR, and its TCRdb copy is limited to in-frame clones, with some not included. The sample lists some 160,000 clones; 80% were seen once. The sample consisted of PBMCs. The receptors originated from a man aged 40-49 years in good health and CMV-seronegative.

Comment on this clone: Other DNA sequences from this sample encode an identical CDR3 as well. The chain employs TRBV5-6 and TRBJ2-7; the match to TRBD2 covers 10 bases. The V gene end was trimmed by 2 bases and the J gene end by 6 bases; junction bases not matched to a gene: 5. CDR3 length equals 14 residues. Germline V gene sequence: CDR1 SGHDT, CDR2 YYEEEE. The CDR3 DNA sequence: TGTGCCAGCAGCTTCCAAGCGGGGGGGCGCGAGCAGTACTTC. Amino acids: CASSFQAGGREQYF.

CDR3 nucleotides: TGTGCCATCCGGGGGGTGTTCTCCTACAATGAGCAGTTCTTC. It codes for CAIRGVFSYNEQFF. The chain employs TRBV10-3 and TRBJ2-1, with 7 nucleotides matching TRBD2. The CDR3 has 14 amino acids. V shed 8 bases, J shed 0 bases, and the junction held 4 bases outside the gene matches. Per germline, CDR1 ENHRY and CDR2 SYGVKD.

This chain connects TRBV4-3 to TRBJ1-5; 9 bases line up with TRBD1. The CDR3 loop spans 14 amino acids. Losses at the gene ends were 3 bases for V and 7 bases for J; bases not matched to a gene: 4. Germline values: CDR1 LGHNA, CDR2 YSLEER. This CDR3 reads CASSQDRGGQPQHF. The CDR3 coding sequence is TGCGCCAGCAGCCAGGACAGGGGCGGACAGCCCCAGCATTTT.

The genes are TRBV4-1 and TRBJ1-2; D remains unclear. CDR1 and CDR2 (germline): MGHRA, YSYEKL. V shed 0 bases and J shed 8 bases, with 10 bases lying between them. This CDR3 spans 13 amino acids. The CDR3, as DNA: TGCGCCAGCAGCCAAGACTCGGGGAGAGGCTACACCTTC. Residues: CASSQDSGRGYTF.

This sequence joins TRBV5-1 and TRBJ2-1; TRBD1 is a possible D gene (6 bases). CDR3 length: 18 amino acids. V was shortened by 0 bases and J by 2 bases, with 18 bases between the two germline ends. In germline, CDR1 is SGHRS, CDR2 YFSETQ. This CDR3 is CASSLESGSRTAYNEQFF. The CDR3 DNA reads TGCGCCAGCAGCTTGGAATCTGGGTCCCGGACAGCCTACAATGAGCAGTTCTTC. The whole variable domain, filled in from reference TRBV5-1 and TRBJ2-1, reads KAGVTQTPRYLIKTRGQQVTLSCSPISGHRSVSWYQQTPGQGLQFLFEYFSETQRNKGNFPGRFSGRQFSNSRSEMNVSTLELGDSALYLCASSLESGSRTAYNEQFFGPGTRLTVL.

This clone was seen a few times. V is TRBV11-3 and J is TRBJ2-5; 8 bases line up with TRBD2. Germline V gives CDR1 SGHNT, CDR2 YENEEA. The trim removed 2 bases at V and 5 bases at J, leaving 13 bases unmatched. CDR3 length: 17 residues. The CDR3 protein is CASSLTSSGTRGETQYF. CDR3 in DNA: TGTGCCAGCAGCTTAACATCGTCCGGGACTAGGGGTGAGACCCAGTACTTC.

This clone was counted a single time. The genes are TRBV7-3 and TRBJ2-7, with D possibly TRBD1 on 6 matching bases. Trimming took 6 bases from V and 5 from J, leaving 17 bases between them. This CDR3 is built from 14 residues. Germline V gives CDR1 SGHTA, CDR2 FQGTGA. The CDR3: CASSRGDTVDEQYF. DNA of the CDR3: TGTGCCAGCAGTCGAGGGGACACGGTAGACGAGCAGTACTTC.

This clone was picked up a small number of times. The chain has TRBV19 and TRBJ1-1; weak D call: TRBD1 (5 bases). With 1 base removed from V and 5 bases from J, the gap between germline ends came to 8 bases. In germline, CDR1 is LNHDA, CDR2 SQIVND (reference sequence). The CDR3 sequence is 13 residues long. CDR3 loop: CASSIGRGTEAFF. The DNA of the CDR3 is TGTGCCAGTAGTATAGGGAGGGGTACTGAAGCTTTCTTT.

This clone occurred a few times. The chain combines TRBV27 with TRBJ1-2; D perhaps matches TRBD1 (5 bases). The germline V and J ends were trimmed by 7 bases and 2 bases, with 11 bases remaining between them. CDR1 and CDR2 from the germline V gene are MNHEY and SMNVEV (reference sequence). The CDR3 is 13 residues long. The CDR3 sequence: CASTRGGNYGYTF. In nucleotides, the CDR3 is TGTGCCAGCACAAGGGGAGGGAACTATGGCTACACCTTC.

The V gene is TRBV5-6, the J gene TRBJ1-2, with a possible D match to TRBD1 (5 bases). V was pared by 2 bases and J by 2 bases, with 10 bases between. Germline CDR1 reads SGHDT; CDR2 reads YYEEEE. This CDR3 has 14 residues. CDR3 region: CASSLGQGNYGYTF. The CDR3 DNA follows: TGTGCCAGCAGCTTAGGTCAGGGAAACTATGGCTACACCTTC.